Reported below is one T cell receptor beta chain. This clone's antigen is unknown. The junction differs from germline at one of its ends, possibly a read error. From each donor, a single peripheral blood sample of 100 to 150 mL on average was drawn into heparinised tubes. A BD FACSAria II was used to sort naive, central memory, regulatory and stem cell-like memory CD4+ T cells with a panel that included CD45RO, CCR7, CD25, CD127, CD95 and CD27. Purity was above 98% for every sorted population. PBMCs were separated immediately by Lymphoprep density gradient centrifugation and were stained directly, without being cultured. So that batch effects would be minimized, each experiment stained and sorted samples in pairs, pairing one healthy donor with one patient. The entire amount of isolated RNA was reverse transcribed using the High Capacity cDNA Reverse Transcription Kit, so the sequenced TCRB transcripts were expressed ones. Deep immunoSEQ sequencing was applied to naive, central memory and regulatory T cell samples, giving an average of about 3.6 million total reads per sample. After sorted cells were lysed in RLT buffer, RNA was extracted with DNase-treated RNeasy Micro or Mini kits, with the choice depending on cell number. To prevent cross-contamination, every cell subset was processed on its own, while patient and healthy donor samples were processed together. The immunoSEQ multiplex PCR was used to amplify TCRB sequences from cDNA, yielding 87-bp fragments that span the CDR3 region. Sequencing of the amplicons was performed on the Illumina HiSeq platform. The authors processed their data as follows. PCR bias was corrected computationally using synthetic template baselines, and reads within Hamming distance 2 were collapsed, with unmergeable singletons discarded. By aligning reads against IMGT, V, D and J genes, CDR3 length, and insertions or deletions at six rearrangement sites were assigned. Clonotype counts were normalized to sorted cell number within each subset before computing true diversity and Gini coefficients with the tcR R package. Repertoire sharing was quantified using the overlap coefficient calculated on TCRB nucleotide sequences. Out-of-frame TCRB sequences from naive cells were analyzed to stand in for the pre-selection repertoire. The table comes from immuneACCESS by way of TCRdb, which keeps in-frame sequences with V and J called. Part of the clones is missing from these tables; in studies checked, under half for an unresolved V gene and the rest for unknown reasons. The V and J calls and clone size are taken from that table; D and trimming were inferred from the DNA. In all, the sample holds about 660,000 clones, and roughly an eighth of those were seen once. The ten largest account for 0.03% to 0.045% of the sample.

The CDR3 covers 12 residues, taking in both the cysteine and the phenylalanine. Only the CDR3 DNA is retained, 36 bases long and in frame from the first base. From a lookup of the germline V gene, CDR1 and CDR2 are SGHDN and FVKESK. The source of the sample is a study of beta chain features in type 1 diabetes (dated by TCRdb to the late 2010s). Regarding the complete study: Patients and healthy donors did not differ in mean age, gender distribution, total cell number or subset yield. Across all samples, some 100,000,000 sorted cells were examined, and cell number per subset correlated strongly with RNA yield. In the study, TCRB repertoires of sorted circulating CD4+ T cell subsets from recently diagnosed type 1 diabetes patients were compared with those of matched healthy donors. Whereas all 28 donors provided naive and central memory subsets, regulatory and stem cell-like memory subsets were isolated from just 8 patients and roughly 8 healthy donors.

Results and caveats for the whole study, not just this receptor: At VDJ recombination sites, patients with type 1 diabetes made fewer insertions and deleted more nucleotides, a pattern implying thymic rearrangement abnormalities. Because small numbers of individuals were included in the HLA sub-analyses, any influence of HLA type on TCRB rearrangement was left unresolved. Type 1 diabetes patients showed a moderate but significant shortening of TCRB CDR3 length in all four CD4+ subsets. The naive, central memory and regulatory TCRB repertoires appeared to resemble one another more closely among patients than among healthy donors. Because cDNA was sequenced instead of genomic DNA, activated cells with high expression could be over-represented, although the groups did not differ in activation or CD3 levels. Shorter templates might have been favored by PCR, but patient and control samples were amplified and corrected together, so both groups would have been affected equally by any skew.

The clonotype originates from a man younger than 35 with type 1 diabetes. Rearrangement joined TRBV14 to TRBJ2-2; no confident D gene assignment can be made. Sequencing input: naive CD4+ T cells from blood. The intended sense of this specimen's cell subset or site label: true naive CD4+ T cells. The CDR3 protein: CASSLNIGELFF. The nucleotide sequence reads TGTGCCAGCAGCCTAAACATCGGGGAGCTGTTTTTT.